This T cell receptor beta chain was captured by sequencing in a study of T cell changes during pregnancy in multiple sclerosis. Trimming took 7 bases from V and 4 from J; bases not matched to a gene: 8. CDR1 MNHNS and CDR2 SASEGT come from the germline V gene. This CDR3 is built from 15 residues. Produced via immunoSEQ multiplex PCR; TCRdb's table is partial and in-frame only. In the table there are roughly 40,000 clones, about nine tenths of which are singletons. The sample in question was CD4+ T cells from peripheral blood mononuclear cells, obtained in the third trimester of pregnancy. The sequence came from a female donor with multiple sclerosis, enrolled in a pregnancy study. The chain combines TRBV6-1 with TRBJ2-3, with 10 bases that match TRBD2. The CDR3 DNA sequence: TGTGCCAGCAACCCTAGCGGGAGCGGGTCAGATACGCAGTATTTT. This translates into CASNPSGSGSDTQYF.